The 4 T cell receptor beta chains below come from one sample, sequenced in a study of T cell responses to AZD1222 COVID-19 vaccine. The data were produced by immunoSEQ multiplex PCR, yet TCRdb's version contains in-frame clones alone and is incomplete. In the table there are 130,000 to 150,000 clones, approximately 92% of which are singletons. The source was peripheral blood, collected on day 0 of AZD1222 vaccination. Receptor source: an adult in good health.

V and J are TRBV5-5 and TRBJ1-5; D might be TRBD1 (6 bases). The ends were cut back, 0 bases at V and 4 bases at J, with 11 bases in the middle. The CDR3 sequence is 15 residues long. Germline values: CDR1 SGHKS, CDR2 YYEKEE (reference sequence). Here the CDR3 reads CASSLGSGVNQPQHF. The CDR3 DNA reads as TGTGCCAGCAGCTTGGGATCAGGGGTGAATCAGCCCCAGCATTTT.

This clone was counted once. The chain is built from TRBV29-1 and TRBJ2-7, with unresolved D. Germline lookup yields CDR1 SQVTM and CDR2 ANQGSEA. V shed 7 bases and J shed 7 bases, with 17 bases lying between them. CDR3 length: 12 residues. The CDR3 protein is CSASRTDLEQYF. Written as DNA, the CDR3 is TGCAGCGCTTCGCGGACCGACCTGGAGCAGTACTTC.

This sequence joins TRBV28 and TRBJ2-3; D may correspond to TRBD1 or TRBD2 (5 bases each). V dropped 4 bases and J dropped 1 base, with 24 bases sitting between them. From germline, CDR1 is MDHEN and CDR2 SYDVKM. The CDR3 totals 19 residues. The CDR3 nucleotides are TGTGCCAGCAGTTCATTAGGATTAGGGGAGATAACCGGCACAGATACGCAGTATTTT. Amino acid sequence: CASSSLGLGEITGTDTQYF.

V usage is TRBV5-4 and J usage is TRBJ2-7; TRBD2 aligns across 11 bases. The germline V gene has CDR1 SGHNT and CDR2 YYREEE (reference sequence). The CDR3 runs to 16 residues. Unmatched junction bases numbered 5, after V lost 2 bases and J lost 1 base. The CDR3 coding sequence is TGTGCCAGCAGCTTAGGACTAGCGGGCCTTTCCTACGAGCAGTACTTC. This codes for CASSLGLAGLSYEQYF.